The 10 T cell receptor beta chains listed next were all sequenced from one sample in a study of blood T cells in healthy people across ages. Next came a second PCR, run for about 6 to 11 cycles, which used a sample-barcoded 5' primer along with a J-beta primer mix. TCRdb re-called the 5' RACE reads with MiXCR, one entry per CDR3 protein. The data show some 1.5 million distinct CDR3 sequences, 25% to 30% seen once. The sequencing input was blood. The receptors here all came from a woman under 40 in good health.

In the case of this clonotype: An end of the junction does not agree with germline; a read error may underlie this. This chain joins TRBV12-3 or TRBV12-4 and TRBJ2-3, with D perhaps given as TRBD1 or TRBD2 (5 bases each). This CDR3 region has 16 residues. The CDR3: CASSLGTAHRSDMQYF. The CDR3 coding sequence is TGTGCCAGCAGTCTCGGGACCGCCCATAGATCAGATATGCAGTATTTT.

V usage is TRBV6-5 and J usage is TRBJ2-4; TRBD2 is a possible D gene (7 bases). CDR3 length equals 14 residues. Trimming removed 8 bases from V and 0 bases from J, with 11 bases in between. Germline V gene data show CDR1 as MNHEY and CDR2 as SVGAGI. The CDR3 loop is CASEGGGAKNIQYF. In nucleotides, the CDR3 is TGTGCCAGCGAGGGGGGGGGAGCCAAAAACATTCAGTACTTC.

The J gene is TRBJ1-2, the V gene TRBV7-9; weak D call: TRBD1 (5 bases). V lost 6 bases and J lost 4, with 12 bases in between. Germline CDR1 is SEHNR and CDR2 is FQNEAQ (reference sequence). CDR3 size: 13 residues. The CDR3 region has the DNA TGTGCCAGCAGTCGGGGCGGGCTCTATGGCTACACCTTC. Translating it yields CASSRGGLYGYTF.

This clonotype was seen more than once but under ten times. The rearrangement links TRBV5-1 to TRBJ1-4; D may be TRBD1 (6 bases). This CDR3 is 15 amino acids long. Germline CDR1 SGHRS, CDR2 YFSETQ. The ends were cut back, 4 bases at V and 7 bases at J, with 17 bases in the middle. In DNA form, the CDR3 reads TGCGCCAGCAGCCCGCTCGGAGACAGGATTGAAAAACTGTTTTTT. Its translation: CASSPLGDRIEKLFF.

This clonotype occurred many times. The CDR3 DNA reads TGTGCCAGCACCCCACCCGTCCTACAGGAGTACTACGAGCAGTACTTC. This gives the protein CASTPPVLQEYYEQYF. J is TRBJ2-7 and V is TRBV27; perhaps TRBD1 as D (5 bases). The germline V gene has CDR1 MNHEY and CDR2 SMNVEV (reference sequence). The CDR3 has 16 amino acids. The V end was cut by 7 bases, the J end by 3 bases, with 22 bases between.

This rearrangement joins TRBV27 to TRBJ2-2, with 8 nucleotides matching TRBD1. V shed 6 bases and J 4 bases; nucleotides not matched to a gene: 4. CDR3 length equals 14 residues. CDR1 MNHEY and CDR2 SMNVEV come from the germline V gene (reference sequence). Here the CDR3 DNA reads TGTGCCAGCAGCCACGGACAGGGCACCGGGGAGCTGTTTTTT. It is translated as CASSHGQGTGELFF.

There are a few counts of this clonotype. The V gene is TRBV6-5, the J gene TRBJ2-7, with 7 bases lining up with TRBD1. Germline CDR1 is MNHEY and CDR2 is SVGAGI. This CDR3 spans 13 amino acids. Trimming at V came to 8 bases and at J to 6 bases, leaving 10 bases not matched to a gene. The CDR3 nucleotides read TGTGCCAGCTTCCGGGACAGATATTCCGAGCAGTACTTC. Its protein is CASFRDRYSEQYF.

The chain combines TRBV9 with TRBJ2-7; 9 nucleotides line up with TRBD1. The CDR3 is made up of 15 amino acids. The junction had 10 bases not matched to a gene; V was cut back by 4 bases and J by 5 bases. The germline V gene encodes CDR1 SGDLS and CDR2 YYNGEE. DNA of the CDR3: TGTGCCAGCAGCCAAGCCGGGACAGGGAACCACGAGCAGTACTTC. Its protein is CASSQAGTGNHEQYF.

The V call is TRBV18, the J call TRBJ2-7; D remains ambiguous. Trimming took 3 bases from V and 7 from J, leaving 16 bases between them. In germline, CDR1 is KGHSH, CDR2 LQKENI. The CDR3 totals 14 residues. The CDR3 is CASSPSPSYYEQYF. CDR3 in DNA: TGTGCCAGCTCACCCTCTCCCTCTTACTATGAGCAGTACTTC.

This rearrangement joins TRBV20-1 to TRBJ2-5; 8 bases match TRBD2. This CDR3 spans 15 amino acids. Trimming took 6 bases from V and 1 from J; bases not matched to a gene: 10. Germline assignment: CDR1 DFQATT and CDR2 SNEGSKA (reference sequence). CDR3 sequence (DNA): TGCAGTGCCCTGCCTATAGCGGGGACCCAAGAGACCCAGTACTTC. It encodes CSALPIAGTQETQYF.